Below, 13 T cell receptor beta chains from the same sample are listed, as sequenced in a study of blood T cell repertoires in COVID-19. Some clones are missing from TCRdb's copy, which holds only in-frame ones; the method was immunoSEQ multiplex PCR. The sample lists about 490,000 clones, 80% to 90% seen once, with about 3% in the top ten. Material: peripheral blood. These receptors were collected from a human donor in a cohort sampled during active COVID-19.

This clone occurred once. The V gene is TRBV6-5, the J gene TRBJ2-3; maybe TRBD1 (6 bases). Germline lookup yields CDR1 MNHEY and CDR2 SVGAGI. There are 12 residues in the CDR3. V shed 7 bases and J shed 8 bases, with 13 bases lying between them. CDR3 region: CASKYREGTQYF. DNA of the CDR3: TGTGCCAGCAAGTACAGGGAAGGTACGCAGTATTTT.

The chain combines TRBV14 with TRBJ2-5; 7 nucleotides agree with TRBD1. CDR1 and CDR2 (germline): SGHDN, FVKESK. V trimming: 4 bases; J trimming: 5 bases; junction bases outside the gene matches: 4. This CDR3 is 13 amino acids long. CDR3 nucleotides: TGTGCCAGCAGCCGAGACAGGGTCGAGACCCAGTACTTC. Translated, it gives CASSRDRVETQYF.

A remark on this clone: This CDR3 is also generated by other DNA sequences in the sample. This CDR3 is CASSFDRVGNQPQHF. CDR3 in DNA: TGTGCCAGCAGTTTTGACAGGGTCGGCAATCAGCCCCAGCATTTT. The chain couples TRBV28 to TRBJ1-5; 7 bases agree with TRBD1. CDR3 length: 15 residues. Losses at the gene ends were 3 bases for V and 2 bases for J; bases not matched to a gene: 4. The germline V gene encodes CDR1 MDHEN and CDR2 SYDVKM.

The V gene is TRBV19, the J gene TRBJ1-2, with TRBD1 as a possible D gene (6 bases). V was pared by 4 bases and J by 4 bases, with 10 bases between. This CDR3 has 13 amino acids. Germline V CDR1 and CDR2: LNHDA, SQIVND (reference sequence). The CDR3: CASSTQGTYGYTF. CDR3 sequence (DNA): TGTGCCAGTAGTACCCAGGGGACCTATGGCTACACCTTC.

The J gene is TRBJ2-3, the V gene TRBV3-1 (or the pseudogene TRBV3-2); no firm D call. Germline V gene lookup returns CDR1 LGHDT and CDR2 YNNKEL (reference sequence). This CDR3 has 15 amino acids. V was cut by 4 bases and J by 4 bases, with 15 bases left in between. CDR3 residues: CASSPEEWRSDTQYF. The CDR3 region has the DNA TGTGCCAGCAGCCCCGAGGAGTGGCGTTCAGATACGCAGTATTTT.

This chain uses TRBV19 with TRBJ2-7; a possible D gene is TRBD2 (5 bases). The CDR3 contains 15 residues. Trimming left V 0 bases short and J 0 bases short, with 9 bases between. The germline gives CDR1 LNHDA, CDR2 SQIVND (reference sequence). CDR3 sequence: CASSIEPGSSYEQYF. The CDR3 coding sequence is TGTGCCAGTAGTATAGAACCGGGGAGCTCCTACGAGCAGTACTTC.

The chain couples TRBV10-1 to TRBJ1-2; TRBD1 aligns across 7 bases. The length of the CDR3 is 15 residues. V lost 5 bases to trimming and J lost 4 bases; unmatched junction nucleotides: 10. CDR1 is WNHNN and CDR2 is SYGVQD in the germline V gene (reference sequence). The CDR3, as DNA: TGCGCCAGCAGTCTATCCGGGACAGACCTCTATGGCTACACCTTC. Its protein product is CASSLSGTDLYGYTF.

The chain couples TRBV9 to TRBJ2-3, with TRBD2 matching 13 bases. The junction had 4 bases not matched to a gene; V was cut back by 4 bases and J by 2 bases. The CDR3 spans 16 residues. The germline V gene encodes CDR1 SGDLS and CDR2 YYNGEE. The CDR3 here is CASSPTSGRVTDTQYF. CDR3 DNA: TGTGCCAGCAGCCCAACTAGCGGGAGGGTCACAGATACGCAGTATTTT.

V gene TRBV7-3 combines with J gene TRBJ2-3, with D perhaps matching TRBD1 (5 bases). V dropped 2 bases and J dropped 3 bases, with 12 bases sitting between them. The CDR3 is made up of 15 amino acids. Germline V gene lookup returns CDR1 SGHTA and CDR2 FQGTGA. CDR3 residues: CASSLRRGGTDTQYF. As DNA, the CDR3 is TGTGCCAGCAGCTTACGAAGGGGCGGAACAGATACGCAGTATTTT.

The V gene is TRBV27, the J gene TRBJ2-6; D possibly corresponds to TRBD2 (6 bases). V lost 5 bases and J 0 bases, leaving 11 bases between the germline ends. The CDR3 covers 16 residues. The germline CDR1 and CDR2 sequences are MNHEY and SMNVEV (reference sequence). The CDR3 spells CASSPRRGSGANVLTF. The CDR3 coding sequence is TGTGCCAGCAGTCCAAGGAGGGGCTCTGGGGCCAACGTCCTGACTTTC.

CDR3 region: CASSLAGTGNSPLHF. DNA for the CDR3: TGTGCCAGCAGCTTGGCGGGGACTGGCAATTCACCCCTCCACTTT. This rearrangement joins TRBV7-3 to TRBJ1-6, with D perhaps matching TRBD1 (5 bases). The germline V and J ends were trimmed by 3 bases and 7 bases, with 13 bases remaining between them. There are 15 residues in the CDR3. From germline, CDR1 is SGHTA and CDR2 FQGTGA.

Of note for this clone: The same CDR3 can be traced to other DNA sequences in this sample. The J gene is TRBJ1-2, the V gene TRBV28; D remains unclear. The V gene's germline CDR1 is MDHEN and CDR2 SYDVKM. The V end was cut by 2 bases, the J end by 1 base, with 5 bases between. This CDR3 has 13 amino acids. The CDR3 DNA follows: TGTGCCAGCAGTTTAGCCAGTAACTATGGCTACACCTTC. Translated: CASSLASNYGYTF.

The CDR3 loop is CASSPQTGRQSEQFF. CDR3 bases: TGTGCCAGCTCACCACAGACAGGCCGCCAATCTGAGCAGTTCTTC. This chain uses TRBV18 with TRBJ2-1, with D tentatively TRBD1 (6 bases). Germline V gene sequence: CDR1 KGHSH, CDR2 LQKENI. The CDR3 has 15 residues. The V end was cut by 1 base, the J end by 9 bases, with 16 bases between.